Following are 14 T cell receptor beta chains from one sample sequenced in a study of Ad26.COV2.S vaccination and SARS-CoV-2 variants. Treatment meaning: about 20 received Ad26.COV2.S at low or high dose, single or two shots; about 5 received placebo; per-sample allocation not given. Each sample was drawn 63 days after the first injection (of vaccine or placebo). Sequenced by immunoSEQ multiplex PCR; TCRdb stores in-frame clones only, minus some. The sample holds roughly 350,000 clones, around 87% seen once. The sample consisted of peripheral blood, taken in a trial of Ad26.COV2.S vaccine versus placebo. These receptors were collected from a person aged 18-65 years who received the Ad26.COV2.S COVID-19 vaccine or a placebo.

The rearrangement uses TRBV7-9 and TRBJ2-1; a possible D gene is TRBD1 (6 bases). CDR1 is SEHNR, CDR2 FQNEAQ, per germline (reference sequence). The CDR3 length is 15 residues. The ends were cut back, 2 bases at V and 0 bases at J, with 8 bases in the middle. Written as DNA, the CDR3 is TGTGCCAGCAGCTTAAGGGGGAGCTCCTACAATGAGCAGTTCTTC. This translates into CASSLRGSSYNEQFF.

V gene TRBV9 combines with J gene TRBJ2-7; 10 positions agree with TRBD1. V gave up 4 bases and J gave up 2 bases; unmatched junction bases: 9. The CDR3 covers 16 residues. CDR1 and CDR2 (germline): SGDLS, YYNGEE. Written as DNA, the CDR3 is TGTGCCAGCAGCCCGCGCAGACAGGGGGCGGCCTACGAGCAGTACTTC. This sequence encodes CASSPRRQGAAYEQYF.

This CDR3 reads CASSLGHIGTEAFF. As DNA, the CDR3 is TGTGCCAGCAGCTTGGGACACATTGGCACTGAAGCTTTCTTT. The chain carries TRBV5-6 and TRBJ1-1; the D is unclear. Trimming removed 0 bases at V and 4 bases at J, with 10 bases between. The CDR3 sequence is 14 residues long. Germline V gene lookup returns CDR1 SGHDT and CDR2 YYEEEE.

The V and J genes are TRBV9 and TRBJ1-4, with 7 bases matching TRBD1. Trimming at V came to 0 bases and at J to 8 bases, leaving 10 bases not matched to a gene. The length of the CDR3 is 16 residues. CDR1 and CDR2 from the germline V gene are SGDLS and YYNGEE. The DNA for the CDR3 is TGTGCCAGCAGCGTAGGAGGGGGCGGGGTCCGGGAAAAACTGTTTTTT. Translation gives CASSVGGGGVREKLFF.

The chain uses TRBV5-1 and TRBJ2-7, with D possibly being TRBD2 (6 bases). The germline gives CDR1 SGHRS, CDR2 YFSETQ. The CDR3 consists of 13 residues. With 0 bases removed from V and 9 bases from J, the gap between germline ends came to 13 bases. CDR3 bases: TGCGCCAGCAGCTTGGATATGGTCGGGAGGCAGTACTTC. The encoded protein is CASSLDMVGRQYF.

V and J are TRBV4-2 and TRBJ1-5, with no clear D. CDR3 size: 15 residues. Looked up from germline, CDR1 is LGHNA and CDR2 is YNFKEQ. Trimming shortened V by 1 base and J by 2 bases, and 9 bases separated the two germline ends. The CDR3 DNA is TGTGCCAGCAGCCAAGGGCGGCCGGGCAATCAGCCCCAGCATTTT. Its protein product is CASSQGRPGNQPQHF.

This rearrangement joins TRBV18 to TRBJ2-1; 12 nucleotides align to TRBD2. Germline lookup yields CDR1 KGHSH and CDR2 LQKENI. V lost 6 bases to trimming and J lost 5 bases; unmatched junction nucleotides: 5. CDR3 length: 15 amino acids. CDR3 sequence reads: CASSRTSGDHNEQFF. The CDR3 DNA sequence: TGTGCCAGCTCCCGGACTAGCGGGGATCACAATGAGCAGTTCTTC.

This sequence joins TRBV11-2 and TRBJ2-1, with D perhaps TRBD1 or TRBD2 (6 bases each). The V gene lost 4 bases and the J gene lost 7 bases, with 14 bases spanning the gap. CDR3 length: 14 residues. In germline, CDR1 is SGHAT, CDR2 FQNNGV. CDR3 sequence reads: CASSSEGGLNEQFF. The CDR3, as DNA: TGTGCCAGCAGCTCGGAGGGGGGCTTGAATGAGCAGTTCTTC.

The CDR3 sequence is CASSKQGVGYEQYF. In DNA, the CDR3 is TGTGCCAGCAGCAAACAGGGAGTAGGCTACGAGCAGTACTTC. The V call is TRBV5-4, the J call TRBJ2-7; D might be TRBD1 (6 bases). There are 14 residues in the CDR3. Trimming cost V 4 bases and J 3 bases, with 14 bases left between them. Germline assignment: CDR1 SGHNT and CDR2 YYREEE (reference sequence).

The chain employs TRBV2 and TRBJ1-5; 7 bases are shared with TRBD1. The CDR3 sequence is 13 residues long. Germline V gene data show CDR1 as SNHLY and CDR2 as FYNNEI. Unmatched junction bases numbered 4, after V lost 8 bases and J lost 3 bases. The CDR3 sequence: CASVQGYNQPQHF. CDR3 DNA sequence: TGTGCCAGCGTACAGGGGTACAATCAGCCCCAGCATTTT.

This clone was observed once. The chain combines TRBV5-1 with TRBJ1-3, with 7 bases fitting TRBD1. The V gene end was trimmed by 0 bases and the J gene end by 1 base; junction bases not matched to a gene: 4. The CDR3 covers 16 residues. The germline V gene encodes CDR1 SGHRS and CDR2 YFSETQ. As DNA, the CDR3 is TGCGCCAGCAGCTTGGGTCCCAGGGGGTCTGGAAACACCATATATTTT. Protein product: CASSLGPRGSGNTIYF. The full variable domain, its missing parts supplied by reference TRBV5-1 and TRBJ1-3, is KAGVTQTPRYLIKTRGQQVTLSCSPISGHRSVSWYQQTPGQGLQFLFEYFSETQRNKGNFPGRFSGRQFSNSRSEMNVSTLELGDSALYLCASSLGPRGSGNTIYFGEGSWLTVV.

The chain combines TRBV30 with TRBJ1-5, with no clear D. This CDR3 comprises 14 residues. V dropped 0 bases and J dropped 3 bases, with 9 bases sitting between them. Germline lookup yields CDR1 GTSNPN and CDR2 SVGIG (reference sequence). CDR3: CAWSVGLLNQPQHF. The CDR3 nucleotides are TGTGCCTGGAGTGTTGGACTCCTCAATCAGCCCCAGCATTTT.

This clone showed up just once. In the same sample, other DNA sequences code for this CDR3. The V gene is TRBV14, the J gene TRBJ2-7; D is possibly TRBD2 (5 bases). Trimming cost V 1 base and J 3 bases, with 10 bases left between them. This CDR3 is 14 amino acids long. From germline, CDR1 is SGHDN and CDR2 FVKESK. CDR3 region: CASSQGAGRYEQYF. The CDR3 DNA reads TGTGCCAGCAGCCAAGGGGCGGGTCGCTACGAGCAGTACTTC.

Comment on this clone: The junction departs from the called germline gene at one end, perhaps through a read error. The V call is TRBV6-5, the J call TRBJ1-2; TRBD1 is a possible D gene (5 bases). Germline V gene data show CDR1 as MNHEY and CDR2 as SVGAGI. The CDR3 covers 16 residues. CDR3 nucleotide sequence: TGTGCCAGCACTTACTCATCCCAGGGACTCCAAGGGGGCTACACCTTC. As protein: CASTYSSQGLQGGYTF.